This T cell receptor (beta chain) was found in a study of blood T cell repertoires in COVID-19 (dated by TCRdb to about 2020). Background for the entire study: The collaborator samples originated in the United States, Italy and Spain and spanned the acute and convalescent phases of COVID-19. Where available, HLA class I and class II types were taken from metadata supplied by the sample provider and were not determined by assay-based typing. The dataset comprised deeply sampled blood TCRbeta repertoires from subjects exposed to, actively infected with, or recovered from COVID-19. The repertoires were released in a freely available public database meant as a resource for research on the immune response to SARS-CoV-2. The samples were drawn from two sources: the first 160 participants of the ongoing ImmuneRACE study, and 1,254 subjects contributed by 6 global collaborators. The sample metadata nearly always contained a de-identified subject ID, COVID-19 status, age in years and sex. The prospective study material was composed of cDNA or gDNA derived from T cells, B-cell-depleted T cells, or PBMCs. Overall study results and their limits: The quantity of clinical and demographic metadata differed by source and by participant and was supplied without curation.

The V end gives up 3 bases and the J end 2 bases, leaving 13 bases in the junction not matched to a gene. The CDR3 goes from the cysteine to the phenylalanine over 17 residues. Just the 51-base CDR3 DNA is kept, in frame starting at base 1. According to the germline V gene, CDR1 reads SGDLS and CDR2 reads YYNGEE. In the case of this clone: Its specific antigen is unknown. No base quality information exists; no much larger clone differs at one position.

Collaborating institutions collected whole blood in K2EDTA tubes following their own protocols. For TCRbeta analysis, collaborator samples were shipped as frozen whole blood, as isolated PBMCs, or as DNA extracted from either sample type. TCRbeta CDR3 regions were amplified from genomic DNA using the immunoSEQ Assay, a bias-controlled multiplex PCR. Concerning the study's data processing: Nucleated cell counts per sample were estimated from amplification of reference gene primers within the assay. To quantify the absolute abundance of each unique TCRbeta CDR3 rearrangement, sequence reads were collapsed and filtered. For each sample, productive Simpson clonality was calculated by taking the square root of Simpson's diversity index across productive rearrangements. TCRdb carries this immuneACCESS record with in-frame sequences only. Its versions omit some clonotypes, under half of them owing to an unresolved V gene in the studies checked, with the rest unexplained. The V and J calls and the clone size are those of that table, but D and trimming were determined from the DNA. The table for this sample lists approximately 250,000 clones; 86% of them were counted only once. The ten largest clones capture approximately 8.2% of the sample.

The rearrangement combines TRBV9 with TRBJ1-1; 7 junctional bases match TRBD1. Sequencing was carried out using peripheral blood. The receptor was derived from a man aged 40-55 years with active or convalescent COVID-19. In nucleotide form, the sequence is TGTGCCAGCAGCGAATCGTCAGGGGGAGTTTTAAACACTGAAGCTTTCTTT. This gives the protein CASSESSGGVLNTEAFF.